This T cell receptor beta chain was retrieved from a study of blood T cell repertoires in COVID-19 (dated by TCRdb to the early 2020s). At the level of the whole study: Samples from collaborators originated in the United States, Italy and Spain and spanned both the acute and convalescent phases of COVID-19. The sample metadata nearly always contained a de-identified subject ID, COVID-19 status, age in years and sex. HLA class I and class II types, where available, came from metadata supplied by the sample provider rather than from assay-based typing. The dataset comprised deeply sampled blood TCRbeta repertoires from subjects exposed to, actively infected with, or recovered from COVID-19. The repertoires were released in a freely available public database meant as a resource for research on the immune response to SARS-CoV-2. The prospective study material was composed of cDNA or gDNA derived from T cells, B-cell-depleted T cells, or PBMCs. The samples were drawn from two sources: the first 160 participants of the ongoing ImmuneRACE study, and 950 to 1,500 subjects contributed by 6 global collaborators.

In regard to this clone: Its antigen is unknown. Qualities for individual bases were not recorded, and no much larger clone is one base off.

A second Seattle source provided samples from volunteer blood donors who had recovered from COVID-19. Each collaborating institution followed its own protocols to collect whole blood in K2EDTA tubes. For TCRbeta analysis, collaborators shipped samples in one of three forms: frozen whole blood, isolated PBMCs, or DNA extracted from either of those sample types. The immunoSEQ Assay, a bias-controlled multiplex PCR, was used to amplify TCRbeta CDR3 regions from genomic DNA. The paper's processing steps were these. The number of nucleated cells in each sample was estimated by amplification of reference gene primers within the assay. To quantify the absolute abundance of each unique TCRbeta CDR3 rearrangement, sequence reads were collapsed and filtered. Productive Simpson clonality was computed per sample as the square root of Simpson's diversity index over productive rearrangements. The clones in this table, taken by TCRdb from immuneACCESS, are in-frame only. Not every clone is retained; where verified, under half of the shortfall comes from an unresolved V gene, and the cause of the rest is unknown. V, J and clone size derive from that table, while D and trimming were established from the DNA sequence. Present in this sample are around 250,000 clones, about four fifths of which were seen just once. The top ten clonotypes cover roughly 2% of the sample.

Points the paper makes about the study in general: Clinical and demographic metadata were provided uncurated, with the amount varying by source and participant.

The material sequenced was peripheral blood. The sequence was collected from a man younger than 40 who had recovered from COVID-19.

The DNA is TGTGCCAGCTCGGATCAGGCTAATGAAAAACTGTTTTTT. Its protein is CASSDQANEKLFF. The chain is encoded by TRBV27 joined to TRBJ1-4; the D gene remains uncertain. The CDR3, from cysteine to phenylalanine, totals 13 residues. Just CDR3 DNA is preserved here, 39 bases in frame from base 1. From the germline V gene (reference sequence), CDR1 is MNHEY and CDR2 is SMNVEV. Trimming takes 8 bases from V and 3 bases from J, and the germline ends sit 10 bases apart.